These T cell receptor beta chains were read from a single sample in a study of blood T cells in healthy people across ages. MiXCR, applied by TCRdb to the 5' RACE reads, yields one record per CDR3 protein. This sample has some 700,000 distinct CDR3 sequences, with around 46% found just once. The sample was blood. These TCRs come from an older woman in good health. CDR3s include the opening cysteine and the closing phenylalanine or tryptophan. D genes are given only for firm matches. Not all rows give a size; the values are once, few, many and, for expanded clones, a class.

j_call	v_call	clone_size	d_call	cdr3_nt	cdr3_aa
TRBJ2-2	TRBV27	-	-	TGTGCCAGCAGTTTCACAGGGTTGATGGGGACCGGGGAGCTGTTTTTT	CASSFTGLMGTGELFF
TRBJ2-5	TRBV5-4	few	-	TGTGCCAGCAGCTTGCCGGGAACGGAGACCCAGTACTTC	CASSLPGTETQYF
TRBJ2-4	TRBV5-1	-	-	TGCGCCAGCAGCTGGACCCCGGGACTCAATTACTACGAACAGTACTTC	CASSWTPGLNYYEQYF
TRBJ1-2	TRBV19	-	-	TGTGCCAGTAGTATAGGAGGGACGGCATCCTATGGCTACACCTTC	CASSIGGTASYGYTF
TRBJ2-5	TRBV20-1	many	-	TGCAGTGCTAGAGTACCGCTGTCCCAAGAGACCCAGTACTTC	CSARVPLSQETQYF
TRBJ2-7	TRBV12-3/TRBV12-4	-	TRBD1	TGTGCCAGCAGTTTAGGGGACAGGTCCACCGAGCAGTACTTC	CASSLGDRSTEQYF
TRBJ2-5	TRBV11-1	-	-	TGTGCCAGCAGCTTAGCCTCTCCCGGGAGCGTGACCCAGTACTTC	CASSLASPGSVTQYF
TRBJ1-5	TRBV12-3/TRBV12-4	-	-	TGTGCCAGCAGTTCTTTTCGGAGGGGCAATCAGCCCCAGCATTTT	CASSSFRRGNQPQHF
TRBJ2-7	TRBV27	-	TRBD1	TGTGCCAGCAGTTTCGACAGGGGTAGCTACGAGCAGTACTTC	CASSFDRGSYEQYF
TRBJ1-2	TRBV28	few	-	TGTGCCAGCAGTCCCCGACAGTCCCGGAACTATGGCTACACCTTC	CASSPRQSRNYGYTF
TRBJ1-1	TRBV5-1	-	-	TGCGCCAGCAGCTCGACAGCCCCGAACACTGAAGCTTTCTTT	CASSSTAPNTEAFF
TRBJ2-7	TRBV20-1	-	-	TGCAGTGCTAGGGGTAATGACACCCCGAGGGGATTCTACGAGCAGTACTTC	CSARGNDTPRGFYEQYF
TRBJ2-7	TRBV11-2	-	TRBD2	TGTGCCAGCAGCTTAGGTGCCCCGGGACTAGCGATTAGGAAATACGAGCAGTACTTC	CASSLGAPGLAIRKYEQYF
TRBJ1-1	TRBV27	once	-	TGTGCCAGCAGTGAATTGCGGAACACTGAAGCTTTCTTT	CASSELRNTEAFF
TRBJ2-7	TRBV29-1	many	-	TGCAGCGTTGGCATTTCCTACGAGCAGTACTTC	CSVGISYEQYF
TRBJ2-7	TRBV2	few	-	TGTGCCAGCAGCCAGGGGACTCACTCCTACGAGCAGTACTTC	CASSQGTHSYEQYF
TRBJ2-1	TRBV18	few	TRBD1	TGTGCCAGCGCCCTCGGGACAGGGGTCACGGATGAGCAGTTCTTC	CASALGTGVTDEQFF
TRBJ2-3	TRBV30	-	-	TGTGCCTGGAGTGTTTTTGCGGGGAGAGAAGATACGCAGTATTTT	CAWSVFAGREDTQYF
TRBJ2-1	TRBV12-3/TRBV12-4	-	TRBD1	TGTGCCAGCAGTAGGTCCTCGGGGACAGGGGGCAATGAGCAGTTCTTC	CASSRSSGTGGNEQFF
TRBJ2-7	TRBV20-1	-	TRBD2	TGCAGTGCCCGTTCGGGACTAGCGTTTTACGAGCAGTACTTC	CSARSGLAFYEQYF
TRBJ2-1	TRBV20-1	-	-	TGCAGTGCTAGAGCTACAGGGAAGACTTATAATGAGCAGTTCTTC	CSARATGKTYNEQFF
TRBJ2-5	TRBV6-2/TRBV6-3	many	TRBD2	TGTGCCAGCAGTCGCCTTCGAGCGGGAGAACCCCCTGGGCAGACCCAGTACTTC	CASSRLRAGEPPGQTQYF
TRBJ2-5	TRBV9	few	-	TGTGCCAGCAGCCGCGGGTGGCAGCAAGAGACCCAGTACTTC	CASSRGWQQETQYF
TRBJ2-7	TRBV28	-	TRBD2	TGTGCCATAGGACTAGCGCAATACGAGCAGTACTTC	CAIGLAQYEQYF
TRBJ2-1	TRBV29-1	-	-	TGCAGCGTTGCCGGTCAGTTAACAGGTCAGCAGTTCTTC	CSVAGQLTGQQFF
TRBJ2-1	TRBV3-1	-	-	TGTGCCAGCAGCCAGGATCAGCGGTCCCACAATGAGCAGTTCTTC	CASSQDQRSHNEQFF
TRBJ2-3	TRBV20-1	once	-	TGCAGTGCTAGTAACCCAGGATTGGGCACAGATACGCAGTATTTT	CSASNPGLGTDTQYF
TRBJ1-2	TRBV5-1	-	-	TGTGCCAGCAGCTTGGAGGGGACCGGCGAGGATGGCTACACCTTC	CASSLEGTGEDGYTF
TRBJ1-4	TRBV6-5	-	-	TGTGCCAGCAGTTCCGGACGGCCTAATGAAAAACTGTTTTTT	CASSSGRPNEKLFF
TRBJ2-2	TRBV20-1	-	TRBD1	TGCAGTGCTAGGAGGCCCGGGACAGGGGTAAAAACCGGGGAGCTGTTTTTT	CSARRPGTGVKTGELFF
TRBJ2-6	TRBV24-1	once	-	TGTGCCGCCAGTGAATCGACGGGTGTAGTTGGGGCCAACGTCCTGACTTTC	CAASESTGVVGANVLTF
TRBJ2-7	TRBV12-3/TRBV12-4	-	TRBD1	TGTGCCAGCACTGGGACAGGGGGGGTCTACGAGCAGTACTTC	CASTGTGGVYEQYF
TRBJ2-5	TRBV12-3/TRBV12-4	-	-	TGTGCCAGCAGTGTTGTGTCCCAAGAGACCCAGTACTTC	CASSVVSQETQYF
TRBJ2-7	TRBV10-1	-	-	TGCGCCAGCAGTGAGTCAGGGGGTCCCAACGAGCAGTACTTC	CASSESGGPNEQYF
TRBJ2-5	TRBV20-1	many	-	TGCAGTGCTGCCAGTGAGACCCAGTACTTC	CSAASETQYF
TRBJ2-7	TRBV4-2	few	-	TGTGCCAGCAGCCAAGAGAGGCCACCTCCTTGGACCTCCTACGAGCAGTACTTC	CASSQERPPPWTSYEQYF
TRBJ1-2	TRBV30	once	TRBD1	TGTGCCTGGAGTGTAGGGGGCGGCTACACCTTC	CAWSVGGGYTF
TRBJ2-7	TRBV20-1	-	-	TGCAGTGCTAGAGTGCCGCGCCGGAGCTCCTACGAGCAGTACTTC	CSARVPRRSSYEQYF
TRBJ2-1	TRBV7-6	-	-	TGTGCCAGCAGCTCCGGTTCGGCTAGAAAGGCAAGTGAGCAGTTCTTC	CASSSGSARKASEQFF
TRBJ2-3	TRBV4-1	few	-	TGCGCCAGCAGCCCACATTTACCAGGAAAGGGGACAGATACGCAGTATTTT	CASSPHLPGKGTDTQYF
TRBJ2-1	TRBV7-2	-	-	TGTGCCAGCAGCAGGGGGTATGTCTACAATGAGCAGTTCTTC	CASSRGYVYNEQFF
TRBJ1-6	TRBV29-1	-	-	TGCAGCGTTGCTCAGGCAGATCATTCACCCCTCCACTTT	CSVAQADHSPLHF
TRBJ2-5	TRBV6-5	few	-	TGTGCCAGCAGTCCCGTTAGGGGGCAAGAGACCCAGTACTTC	CASSPVRGQETQYF
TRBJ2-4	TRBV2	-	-	TGTGCCAGCAGTCCGGCGGTTCAATTAGCCAAAAACATTCAGTACTTC	CASSPAVQLAKNIQYF
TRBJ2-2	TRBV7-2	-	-	TGTGCCAGCAGCTTAGCGCTGATGGTGGCTACTAACACCGGGGAGCTGTTTTTT	CASSLALMVATNTGELFF
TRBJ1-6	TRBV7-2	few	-	TGTGCCAGCATTAAGGAGGGGCATTCACCCCTCCACTTT	CASIKEGHSPLHF
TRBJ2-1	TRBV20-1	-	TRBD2	TGCAGTGCTAGAGATAGCGGGAGTGAGCAGTTCTTC	CSARDSGSEQFF
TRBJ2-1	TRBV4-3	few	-	TGCGCCAGCAGCCAAGATTCCGCAGGTTGCAATGAGCAGTTCTTC	CASSQDSAGCNEQFF
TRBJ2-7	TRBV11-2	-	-	TGTGCCAGCAGCGTAGGCACCCAAGGGGAGCAGTACTTC	CASSVGTQGEQYF
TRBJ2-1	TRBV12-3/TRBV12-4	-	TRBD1	TGTGCCAGCACAGAGGGGGCAGGTCTGGTCATCAATGAGCAGTTCTTC	CASTEGAGLVINEQFF
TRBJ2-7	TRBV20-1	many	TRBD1	TGCAGTGCGCATGACCCCACAGGGGTTGAGCAGTACTTC	CSAHDPTGVEQYF
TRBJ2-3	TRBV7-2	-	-	TGTGCCAGCAGCTTTACCTCACCTAGCACAGATACGCAGTATTTT	CASSFTSPSTDTQYF
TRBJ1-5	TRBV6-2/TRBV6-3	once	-	TGTGCCAGCAGTTCAGGTTCCGGCAATCAGCCCCAGCATTTT	CASSSGSGNQPQHF
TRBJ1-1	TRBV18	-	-	TGTGCCAGCTCACCGACAGCAGATCAGAACACTGAAGCTTTCTTT	CASSPTADQNTEAFF
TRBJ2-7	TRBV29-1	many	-	TGCAGCGTTGTGGTTCCGTCCAAGGCCAACGAGCAGTACTTC	CSVVVPSKANEQYF
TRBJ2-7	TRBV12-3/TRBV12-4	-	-	TGTGCCAGCAACCAACAGGGATTCACCTACGAGCAGTACTTC	CASNQQGFTYEQYF
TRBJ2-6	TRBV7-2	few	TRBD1	TGTGCCAGCAGCGAGGGACAGTTCTCTGGGGCCAACGTCCTGACTTTC	CASSEGQFSGANVLTF